What follows is one T cell receptor beta chain and its context. Phlebotomy per donor yielded a single 2.5 ml blood sample. Template switching incorporated UMIs with a 6-nucleotide sample barcode. TCRalpha and TCRbeta cDNA underwent two nested PCRs of around 15 and 9 cycles. Reprocessing the 5' RACE reads, TCRdb reports a single entry for every CDR3 protein and omits DNA. The sample table sets out more than 120,000 distinct CDR3 sequences. These data are taken from a study of monozygotic twins with inflammatory bowel disease. The CDR3 is 11 amino acids. Germline CDR1 reads MNHNY; CDR2 reads SVGAGI (reference sequence).

This chain uses TRBV6-6 with TRBJ1-4. The sequencing input was blood. The receptor's source is a human donor with ulcerative colitis or Crohn's disease, or a healthy co-twin of an affected twin (not recorded which). CDR3 residues: CASSRNEKLFF.